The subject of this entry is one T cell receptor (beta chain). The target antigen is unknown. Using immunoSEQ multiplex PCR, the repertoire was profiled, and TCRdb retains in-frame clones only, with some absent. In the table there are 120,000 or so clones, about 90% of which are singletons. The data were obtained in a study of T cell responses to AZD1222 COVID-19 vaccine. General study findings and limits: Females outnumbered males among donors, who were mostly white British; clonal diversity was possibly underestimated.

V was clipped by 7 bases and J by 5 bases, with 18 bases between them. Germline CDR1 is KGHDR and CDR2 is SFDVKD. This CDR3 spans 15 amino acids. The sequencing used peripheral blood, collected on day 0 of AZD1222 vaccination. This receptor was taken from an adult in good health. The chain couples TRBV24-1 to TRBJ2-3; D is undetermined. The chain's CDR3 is CATSDVGSKGDTQYF. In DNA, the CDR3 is TGTGCCACCAGCGATGTGGGAAGCAAGGGAGATACGCAGTATTTT.